Each of the 28 T cell receptor beta chains below was sequenced from the same sample in a study of T cell responses to AZD1222 COVID-19 vaccine. Here immunoSEQ multiplex PCR was the method, and the copy in TCRdb shows in-frame clones only, minus some. The sample lists about 120,000 clones; roughly 90% were seen once. The sample in question was peripheral blood, obtained on day 0 of AZD1222 vaccination. The receptors stem from an adult in good health.

This chain links TRBV27 with TRBJ1-5; no clear D gene. The CDR3 contains 15 residues. The V end lost 10 bases, the J end lost 0 bases, and 16 bases lay between the germline ends. Looked up from germline, CDR1 is MNHEY and CDR2 is SMNVEV (reference sequence). CDR3 in DNA: TGTGCCAAGCCGGGCCAGCTGTATAGCAATCAGCCCCAGCATTTT. The encoded protein is CAKPGQLYSNQPQHF.

This rearrangement joins TRBV18 to TRBJ2-5; no clear D gene. V was trimmed by 0 bases and J by 5 bases, leaving 4 bases between them. From germline, CDR1 is KGHSH and CDR2 LQKENI. The CDR3 is 12 residues long. CDR3 sequence: CASSPPVETQYF. CDR3 nucleotide sequence: TGTGCCAGCTCACCACCGGTTGAGACCCAGTACTTC.

This clone was detected once. This rearrangement joins TRBV2 to TRBJ2-3; D remains unclear. The CDR3 consists of 16 residues. Germline CDR1 reads SNHLY; CDR2 reads FYNNEI. Deletions cut 4 bases from V and 1 base from J, with 15 bases between. CDR3 in DNA: TGTGCCAGCAGTGGTGAGGAAGGCTCCCGCACAGATACGCAGTATTTT. This sequence encodes CASSGEEGSRTDTQYF.

The chain links TRBV2 to TRBJ1-2; D uncertain. This CDR3 has 13 amino acids. Germline lookup yields CDR1 SNHLY and CDR2 FYNNEI. V was clipped by 4 bases and J by 6 bases, with 12 bases between them. The chain's CDR3 is CASSALSTDGYTF. CDR3 coding DNA: TGTGCCAGCAGTGCATTGTCAACAGATGGCTACACCTTC.

The genes are TRBV7-2 and TRBJ1-5; a weak D match, TRBD1 (6 bases). Between the trimmed V and J ends, which lost 1 base and 9 bases, there was a span of 10 bases. Germline assignment: CDR1 SGHTA and CDR2 FQGNSA. The CDR3 runs 13 residues. CDR3 nucleotides: TGTGCCAGCAGCTTAGTCATAGGGGGGCCCCAGCATTTT. It encodes CASSLVIGGPQHF.

V gene TRBV7-9 combines with J gene TRBJ1-2; D unresolved. This CDR3 region has 14 residues. Germline V gene sequence: CDR1 SEHNR, CDR2 FQNEAQ (reference sequence). The V gene lost 1 base and the J gene lost 4 bases, with 10 bases spanning the gap. This CDR3 is CASSLVEGPYGYTF. CDR3 nucleotide sequence: TGTGCCAGCAGCTTAGTTGAAGGACCCTATGGCTACACCTTC.

V gene TRBV7-9 combines with J gene TRBJ2-7; D gene unclear. The CDR3 length is 11 residues. Germline CDR1 is SEHNR and CDR2 is FQNEAQ (reference sequence). V shed 2 bases and J shed 3 bases, with 2 bases lying between them. The CDR3 DNA is TGTGCCAGCAGCTTAATCTACGAGCAGTACTTC. This gives the protein CASSLIYEQYF.

V is TRBV7-6 and J is TRBJ1-2; 7 nucleotides agree with TRBD1. The CDR3 is 19 residues long. Looked up from germline, CDR1 is SGHVS and CDR2 is FNYEAQ. V lost 5 bases and J lost 6; bases outside the gene matches: 24. CDR3: CASSPQGGVSTGRHHGYTF. The CDR3 coding sequence is TGTGCCAGCAGCCCCCAAGGAGGGGTCTCGACAGGGCGACACCATGGCTACACCTTC.

CDR3 in DNA: TGTGCCAGCAGCTTAACCCCGACACTTAACTATGGCTACACCTTC. This codes for CASSLTPTLNYGYTF. This rearrangement joins TRBV7-6 to TRBJ1-2; no definite D call. The germline gives CDR1 SGHVS, CDR2 FNYEAQ. Trimming pared 2 bases from V and 1 base from J, leaving 11 bases between. The CDR3 has 15 amino acids.

The chain has TRBV9 and TRBJ1-2, with D perhaps matching TRBD1 (5 bases). The ends were cut back, 3 bases at V and 8 bases at J, with 14 bases in the middle. This CDR3 is 13 amino acids long. Per germline, CDR1 SGDLS and CDR2 YYNGEE. The CDR3 protein is CASSEPGLRGYTF. CDR3 in DNA: TGTGCCAGCAGCGAACCGGGACTGAGGGGCTACACCTTC.

CDR3 in amino acids: CASSSLQHATNEKLFF. Written as DNA, the CDR3 is TGTGCCAGCAGTTCCCTCCAGCACGCAACTAATGAAAAACTGTTTTTT. This chain joins TRBV6-6 and TRBJ1-4, with D unclear. Germline assignment: CDR1 MNHNY and CDR2 SVGAGI (reference sequence). The CDR3 length is 16 residues. Deletions cut 4 bases from V and 0 bases from J, with 12 bases between.

The rearrangement links TRBV5-4 to TRBJ1-2; D is perhaps TRBD1 (5 bases). The CDR3 spans 14 residues. The V gene's germline CDR1 is SGHNT and CDR2 YYREEE (reference sequence). The V and J ends lost 0 bases and 4 bases respectively, with 10 bases between them. This CDR3 reads CASSLVAGSYGYTF. CDR3 DNA: TGTGCCAGCAGCTTGGTCGCAGGGAGCTATGGCTACACCTTC. Full variable domain (rest looked up from reference TRBV5-4 and TRBJ1-2): ETGVTQSPTHLIKTRGQQVTLRCSSQSGHNTVSWYQQALGQGPQFIFQYYREEENGRGNFPPRFSGLQFPNYSSELNVNALELDDSALYLCASSLVAGSYGYTFGSGTRLTVV.

V is TRBV6-5 and J is TRBJ1-1; D unclear. This CDR3 has 15 residues. The ends were cut back, 4 bases at V and 10 bases at J, with 22 bases in the middle. The germline gives CDR1 MNHEY, CDR2 SVGAGI. CDR3: CASSSLLTRADRAFF. The CDR3 nucleotides are TGTGCCAGCAGTTCCTTACTGACGCGGGCAGATCGAGCTTTCTTT.

DNA of the CDR3: TGTGCCAGCTCCCTCCTGGCGGGGGGGGAAGATACGCAGTATTTT. This encodes CASSLLAGGEDTQYF. V gene TRBV18 combines with J gene TRBJ2-3, with 9 bases that match TRBD2. Germline assignment: CDR1 KGHSH and CDR2 LQKENI. The V and J ends lost 6 bases and 5 bases, in that order; junction bases with no gene match: 9. CDR3 length: 15 amino acids.

This chain joins TRBV29-1 and TRBJ1-2, with D tentatively TRBD1 (6 bases). Trimming cost V 7 bases and J 6 bases, with 18 bases left between them. The CDR3 runs to 13 residues. Looked up from germline, CDR1 is SQVTM and CDR2 is ANQGSEA. The CDR3 bases are TGCAGCGACGCCGGGACACCAAAAGATGGCTACACCTTC. This gives the protein CSDAGTPKDGYTF. The variable domain in full, completed from reference TRBV29-1 and TRBJ1-2, reads SAVISQKPSRDICQRGTSLTIQCQVDSQVTMMFWYRQQPGQSLTLIATANQGSEATYESGFVIDKFPISRPNLTFSTLTVSNMSPEDSSIYLCSDAGTPKDGYTFGSGTRLTVV.

The rearrangement links TRBV24-1 to TRBJ2-3; no clear D. CDR1 and CDR2 from the germline V gene are KGHDR and SFDVKD. The ends were cut back, 2 bases at V and 5 bases at J, with 7 bases in the middle. The CDR3 extends over 13 amino acids. The CDR3 is CATSDSAVDTQYF. DNA for the CDR3: TGTGCCACCAGTGATTCGGCTGTAGATACGCAGTATTTT.

This rearrangement joins TRBV19 to TRBJ1-1; D is possibly TRBD1 (6 bases). The CDR3 contains 15 residues. Germline lookup yields CDR1 LNHDA and CDR2 SQIVND (reference sequence). The ends were cut back, 4 bases at V and 10 bases at J, with 22 bases in the middle. The CDR3 region has the DNA TGTGCCAGTAGTAGCCTCACAGGGTATGGACACCGAGCTTTCTTT. Encoded protein: CASSSLTGYGHRAFF.

V gene TRBV19 combines with J gene TRBJ2-6; 7 bases fit TRBD1. Germline V gives CDR1 LNHDA, CDR2 SQIVND (reference sequence). The CDR3 contains 18 residues. V lost 6 bases to trimming and J lost 1 base; unmatched junction nucleotides: 12. The CDR3 nucleotides are TGTGCCAGTAGACGCCGAGACAGGGTGATGTCTGGGGCCAACGTCCTGACTTTC. Protein: CASRRRDRVMSGANVLTF.

The V and J genes are TRBV29-1 and TRBJ1-2; D call uncertain. Trimming took off 5 bases at V and 2 bases at J, with 3 bases between the two ends. CDR1 and CDR2 (germline): SQVTM, ANQGSEA. The CDR3 is made up of 10 amino acids. The CDR3 here is CSVWNYGYTF. The CDR3 DNA follows: TGCAGCGTTTGGAACTATGGCTACACCTTC. Combining the CDR3 with reference TRBV29-1 and TRBJ1-2 gives the whole variable domain SAVISQKPSRDICQRGTSLTIQCQVDSQVTMMFWYRQQPGQSLTLIATANQGSEATYESGFVIDKFPISRPNLTFSTLTVSNMSPEDSSIYLCSVWNYGYTFGSGTRLTVV.

V is TRBV5-1 and J is TRBJ2-7; 8 nucleotides align to TRBD1. Trimming took 2 bases from V and 5 from J; bases not matched to a gene: 3. Germline V gives CDR1 SGHRS, CDR2 YFSETQ. This CDR3 has 13 amino acids. The CDR3, as DNA: TGCGCCAGCAGCTTCGGGACAGGAGACGAGCAGTACTTC. This translates into CASSFGTGDEQYF.

J is TRBJ1-1 and V is TRBV7-9, with D possibly being TRBD1 (5 bases). V was cut by 5 bases and J by 5 bases, with 15 bases left in between. The germline CDR1 and CDR2 sequences are SEHNR and FQNEAQ (reference sequence). The CDR3 sequence is 14 residues long. The CDR3 bases are TGTGCCAGCAGCCCCCCTGGGGGTGGGACTGAAGCTTTCTTT. This encodes CASSPPGGGTEAFF.

This clone appeared once. This chain uses TRBV5-1 with TRBJ2-2; perhaps TRBD1 as D (5 bases). The CDR3 contains 14 residues. Deletions cut 0 bases from V and 6 bases from J, with 9 bases between. Germline CDR1 SGHRS, CDR2 YFSETQ. Written as DNA, the CDR3 is TGCGCCAGCAGCTTGGTTTGGGGCTCCGGGGAGCTGTTTTTT. This sequence encodes CASSLVWGSGELFF.

The chain employs TRBV6-5 and TRBJ1-5, with TRBD1 matching over 8 bases. V dropped 6 bases and J dropped 7; count of bases not matched to a gene: 5. Germline values: CDR1 MNHEY, CDR2 SVGAGI. The CDR3 consists of 13 residues. The CDR3 reads CASSQGAGQPQHF. CDR3 bases: TGTGCCAGCAGCCAGGGGGCCGGGCAGCCCCAGCATTTT.

This rearrangement joins TRBV19 to TRBJ2-1, with 7 bases matching TRBD1. J gave up 2 bases and V 4 bases, and 8 bases lay outside the gene matches. CDR3 length: 16 residues. Looked up from germline, CDR1 is LNHDA and CDR2 is SQIVND (reference sequence). The CDR3 region has the DNA TGTGCCAGTAGTACCCTGGGACAGAAAACCTACAATGAGCAGTTCTTC. It encodes CASSTLGQKTYNEQFF.

The V gene is TRBV12-3 or TRBV12-4, the J gene TRBJ1-1, with D hard to call. The CDR3 length is 13 residues. V was clipped by 1 base and J by 5 bases, with 8 bases between them. As DNA, the CDR3 is TGTGCCAGCAGTTTAGGCGAGGGTACTGAAGCTTTCTTT. Its protein is CASSLGEGTEAFF.

The chain links TRBV28 to TRBJ1-1; 7 nucleotides align to TRBD1. This CDR3 contains 14 residues. Germline V gene lookup returns CDR1 MDHEN and CDR2 SYDVKM. V shed 7 bases, J shed 3 bases, and the junction held 8 bases outside the gene matches. CDR3 amino acids: CASTPTGRDTEAFF. The CDR3 DNA reads TGTGCCAGCACCCCGACAGGGAGAGACACTGAAGCTTTCTTT.

This chain uses TRBV30 with TRBJ1-2; D is undetermined. The V gene lost 5 bases and the J gene lost 8 bases, with 9 bases spanning the gap. The germline V gene has CDR1 GTSNPN and CDR2 SVGIG (reference sequence). CDR3 length: 10 amino acids. The CDR3 loop is CAWALGGYTF. In DNA, the CDR3 is TGTGCCTGGGCCCTGGGAGGCTACACCTTC. Combining the CDR3 with reference TRBV30 and TRBJ1-2 gives the whole variable domain SQTIHQWPATLVQPVGSPLSLECTVEGTSNPNLYWYRQAAGRGLQLLFYSVGIGQISSEVPQNLSASRPQDRQFILSSKKLLLSDSGFYLCAWALGGYTFGSGTRLTVV.

The chain recombines TRBV12-3 or TRBV12-4 with TRBJ2-1; D might be TRBD1 (5 bases). V was shortened by 5 bases and J by 10 bases, with 12 bases between the two germline ends. This CDR3 is built from 12 residues. The CDR3 DNA is TGTGCCAGCAGTGGACACGAACAGGAGCAGTTCTTC. Protein: CASSGHEQEQFF.